The 13 T cell receptor beta chains listed next were all sequenced from one sample in a study of Tregs in tolerant kidney transplant recipients (dated 2019 in TCRdb). The time point label, as the study defines it: blood sample drawn before combined kidney and bone marrow transplant. Library prep was done by the immunoSEQ multiplex PCR assay. What TCRdb holds here is the immuneACCESS table cut down to in-frame rearrangements. Part of the clones is not present; checked against another copy, under half of the missing clones reflect an unresolved V gene, and the others are unexplained. This sample's records show tens of thousands of clones. The ten largest clones add up to 0.7% to 0.95% of the sample. Here the sequenced sample was CD4+ T cells from blood, taken before the transplant. The origin of the receptors is a human donor who received a combined kidney and bone marrow transplant.

As regards this clone: The CDR3 end falls 3 residues outside the read, so it is completed with the germline J gene. The gene calls are TRBV20-1 and TRBJ2-3; weak D call: TRBD2 (5 bases). V shed 1 base and J shed 3 bases, with 8 bases lying between them. Germline-derived CDR1 and CDR2 are DFQATT and SNEGSKA (reference sequence). The CDR3 totals 13 residues. This CDR3 reads CSARVSETDTQYF. The covered CDR3 bases are TGCAGTGCTAGAGTTAGCGAGACAGATACG.

On this clone: Read sequence stops 3 residues before the CDR3 end, and the germline J gene provides the missing end. The rearrangement uses TRBV5-1 and TRBJ1-1, with D possibly matching TRBD1 (5 bases). This CDR3 comprises 14 residues. V lost 4 bases to trimming and J lost 0 bases, with 10 bases between them. Per germline, CDR1 SGHRS and CDR2 YFSETQ. CDR3 protein: CASSLTALNTEAFF. The CDR3 DNA, read in part, is TGCGCCAGCAGCCTGACAGCCTTGAACACTGAA.

On this clone itself: Sequencing ends 3 residues short of the CDR3 end; the germline J gene provides the rest. The chain combines TRBV7-3 with TRBJ1-1; D remains ambiguous. Germline loops: CDR1 SGHTA, CDR2 FQGTGA. The CDR3 loop spans 16 amino acids. CDR3 bases read: TGTGCCAGCAGCTATCGGGGTAGGCAAACATGGCTGCGG. Translated, it gives CASSYRGRQTWLR. The whole CDR3 sequence reads CASSYRGRQTWLRAFF.

On this clone: Read coverage stops 3 residues before the CDR3 terminus; the germline J gene supplies the remainder. The chain carries TRBV18 and TRBJ2-2, with a possible D match to TRBD1 (5 bases). The CDR3 is 13 residues long. The V end was cut by 3 bases, the J end by 6 bases, with 8 bases between. From germline, CDR1 is KGHSH and CDR2 LQKENI. CDR3 sequence: CASSPQGAGELFF. Partial CDR3 DNA: TGTGCCAGCTCACCGCAGGGTGCCGGGGAG.

Worth noting for this clone: The missing CDR3 end, 3 residues past where the read stops, is filled in from the germline J gene. The chain employs TRBV5-5 and TRBJ2-1; 8 nucleotides match TRBD2. After removal of 2 bases from V and 7 bases from J, the junction contained 8 bases not matched to a gene. Germline V gene lookup returns CDR1 SGHKS and CDR2 YYEKEE (reference sequence). The CDR3 consists of 15 residues. CDR3 DNA, as far as it was read: TGTGCCAGCAGCTTCTCTAGCGGGTCGGGGAATGAG. This codes for CASSFSSGSGNE. The CDR3 in its entirety is CASSFSSGSGNEQFF.

About this clone: Read sequence stops 3 residues before the CDR3 end, and the germline J gene provides the missing end. This chain joins TRBV5-1 and TRBJ1-2; 10 bases line up with TRBD1. CDR3 length: 13 residues. From germline, CDR1 is SGHRS and CDR2 YFSETQ. V trimming: 8 bases; J trimming: 4 bases; junction bases outside the gene matches: 5. The CDR3 spells CASSTGGFYGYTF. CDR3 DNA (partial): TGCGCCAGTTCGACAGGGGGCTTCTATGGC.

Turning to this clone: Read sequence stops 3 residues before the CDR3 end, and the germline J gene provides the missing end. The chain employs TRBV5-1 and TRBJ1-4; a weak D match, TRBD1 (5 bases). This CDR3 is 16 amino acids long. Germline V gives CDR1 SGHRS, CDR2 YFSETQ. The V end was cut by 0 bases, the J end by 0 bases, with 9 bases between. CDR3 loop: CASSLGDRSTNEKLFF. The DNA read from the CDR3 is TGCGCCAGCAGCTTGGGAGACAGATCAACTAATGAAAAA.

Incomplete CDR3 DNA: TGCAGCGTTGGTAGTAAGGACAGAACCTACGAG. It specifies CSVGSKDRTYE. The CDR3 in full is CSVGSKDRTYEQYF. The chain joins TRBV29-1 to TRBJ2-7; maybe TRBD1 (6 bases). The read ends 3 residues shy of where the CDR3 ends; the end is completed using the germline J gene. Germline V gene lookup returns CDR1 SQVTM and CDR2 ANQGSEA. With 4 bases removed from V and 2 bases from J, the gap between germline ends came to 15 bases. This CDR3 has 14 residues.

Incomplete CDR3 DNA: TGTGCCAGCAGCTTAGGGAGGGGGAACACTGAA. Protein: CASSLGRGNTE. The whole CDR3 region reads CASSLGRGNTEAFF. The chain uses TRBV7-8 and TRBJ1-1; D possibly corresponds to TRBD1 (5 bases). The read terminates 3 residues ahead of where the CDR3 ends, so the germline J gene completes it. The CDR3 has 14 amino acids. The V and J ends lost 1 base and 1 base respectively, with 7 bases between them. Per the germline V gene, CDR1 is SGHVS and CDR2 is FQNEAQ. Based on the CDR3 plus reference TRBV7-8 and TRBJ1-1, the full variable domain is GAGVSQSPRYKVAKRGQDVALRCDPISGHVSLFWYQQALGQGPEFLTYFQNEAQLDKSGLPSDRFFAERPEGSVSTLKIQRTQQEDSAVYLCASSLGRGNTEAFFGQGTRLTVV.

In regard to this clone: The CDR3 extends 3 residues past the end of the read, so its final part is completed from the germline J gene. The rearrangement uses TRBV20-1 and TRBJ2-1, with 8 bases fitting TRBD2. The CDR3 is 14 amino acids. Germline V CDR1 and CDR2: DFQATT, SNEGSKA (reference sequence). V lost 3 bases and J lost 6; bases outside the gene matches: 7. The CDR3 DNA, read in part, is TGCAGTGCTAGCGGTAGACTAGCGAGCAATGAG. It yields the protein CSASGRLASNE. The whole CDR3 region reads CSASGRLASNEQFF.

Concerning this clone itself: The read comes to an end 3 residues before the CDR3 does, leaving the germline J gene to fill in the end. The rearrangement uses TRBV29-1 and TRBJ1-2; TRBD1 is a possible D gene (5 bases). Germline CDR1 SQVTM, CDR2 ANQGSEA. The CDR3 has 12 residues. Trimming took 6 bases from V and 0 from J, leaving 8 bases between them. The sequenced part of the CDR3 DNA is TGCAGCGTCAGGGCCTCTAACTATGGC. It yields the protein CSVRASNYG. The complete CDR3 protein is CSVRASNYGYTF.

On this clone: The read halts 3 residues ahead of the CDR3 end, with the missing end drawn from the germline J gene. The chain employs TRBV5-1 and TRBJ2-1, with a possible D match to TRBD1 (5 bases). Trimming cost V 0 bases and J 3 bases, with 13 bases left between them. Germline assignment: CDR1 SGHRS and CDR2 YFSETQ. CDR3 length equals 16 residues. CDR3 region: CASSLALIQGYNEQFF. The sequenced CDR3 bases are TGCGCCAGCAGCTTGGCCTTAATCCAGGGCTACAATGAG.

The DNA read from the CDR3 is TGTGCCAGTAGTCCACTCGACAGGGCTAACACCGGGGAG. Translation gives CASSPLDRANTGE. The whole CDR3 protein is CASSPLDRANTGELFF. The chain couples TRBV19 to TRBJ2-2, with TRBD1 identical over 7 bases. The CDR3 is cut off 3 residues early in the read; its end comes from the germline J gene. The germline CDR1 and CDR2 sequences are LNHDA and SQIVND (reference sequence). The length of the CDR3 is 16 residues. The J segment lost 2 bases and the V segment lost 5 bases, leaving 8 bases of the junction unmatched.